These 18 T cell receptor beta chains were sequenced from one sample in a study of beta chain features in type 1 diabetes. As every portion of the isolated RNA was reverse transcribed, the sequencing read expressed TCRB transcripts. Assay used: immunoSEQ multiplex PCR; TCRdb lists only in-frame clones, some missing. The table shows more than 120,000 clones, with about 10% occurring only once. The material sequenced was naive CD4+ T cells from blood. The receptors were sampled from a young man in good health.

The chain uses TRBV18 and TRBJ2-5; D gene uncertain. Trimming stripped 0 bases from V and 5 bases from J, with 13 bases between. Germline V lookup: CDR1 KGHSH, CDR2 LQKENI. The CDR3 runs to 15 residues. The CDR3 reads CASSPPAPLLETQYF. In DNA form, the CDR3 reads TGTGCCAGCTCACCACCGGCACCCCTGCTGGAGACCCAGTACTTC.

The chain employs TRBV30 and TRBJ2-4; D is perhaps TRBD2 (5 bases). The V end lost 2 bases, the J end lost 1 base, and 6 bases lay between the germline ends. Germline CDR1 GTSNPN, CDR2 SVGIG (reference sequence). The CDR3 covers 13 residues. This CDR3 is CAWSPGAKNIQYF. For the CDR3, the DNA is TGTGCCTGGAGTCCGGGGGCCAAAAACATTCAGTACTTC. Looking up the rest from reference TRBV30 and TRBJ2-4 gives the full variable domain: SQTIHQWPATLVQPVGSPLSLECTVEGTSNPNLYWYRQAAGRGLQLLFYSVGIGQISSEVPQNLSASRPQDRQFILSSKKLLLSDSGFYLCAWSPGAKNIQYFGAGTRLSVL.

This clone was observed a few times. The genes are TRBV19 and TRBJ1-5; TRBD1 matches 8 bases. CDR1 is LNHDA, CDR2 SQIVND, per germline (reference sequence). V shed 5 bases, J shed 7 bases, and the junction held 10 bases outside the gene matches. CDR3 size: 15 residues. CDR3 region: CASSLTEAGGQPQHF. The CDR3 DNA follows: TGTGCCAGTAGTCTCACGGAGGCAGGGGGCCAGCCCCAGCATTTT.

This clone came up a few times. This chain connects TRBV7-2 to TRBJ2-5; 8 positions agree with TRBD1. CDR1 SGHTA and CDR2 FQGNSA come from the germline V gene. J lost 2 bases, V lost 4 bases, and 3 bases had no gene match. CDR3 size: 14 residues. CDR3 sequence reads: CASSSRDRQETQYF. The CDR3 DNA sequence: TGTGCCAGCAGCTCCCGGGACAGGCAAGAGACCCAGTACTTC.

This sequence joins TRBV5-1 and TRBJ1-1; 8 positions agree with TRBD1. With 4 bases clipped from V and 0 bases from J, the junction kept 5 bases outside the gene matches. Germline V gene lookup returns CDR1 SGHRS and CDR2 YFSETQ. This CDR3 contains 15 residues. CDR3 protein: CASSLMTGVNTEAFF. The CDR3, as DNA: TGCGCCAGCAGCCTGATGACAGGGGTGAACACTGAAGCTTTCTTT.

The genes are TRBV7-3 and TRBJ2-7; TRBD1 matches 7 bases. CDR3 length: 15 amino acids. V dropped 1 base and J dropped 4; count of bases not matched to a gene: 7. Per germline, CDR1 SGHTA and CDR2 FQGTGA. CDR3 DNA: TGTGCCAGCAGCTTAAGGCCAGGGACAGAGTACGAGCAGTACTTC. Its protein product is CASSLRPGTEYEQYF.

In its sample, this clone was seen a few times. The chain employs TRBV27 and TRBJ2-1, with 7 bases aligning to TRBD1. The V gene's germline CDR1 is MNHEY and CDR2 SMNVEV (reference sequence). The CDR3 loop spans 12 amino acids. V trimming: 10 bases; J trimming: 7 bases; junction bases outside the gene matches: 7. The CDR3 nucleotides read TGTGCCATCAGACAGGGCTCAAATGAGCAGTTCTTC. It translates to CAIRQGSNEQFF.

The V call is TRBV9, the J call TRBJ2-7, with 9 bases that match TRBD2. This CDR3 has 15 amino acids. CDR1 is SGDLS, CDR2 YYNGEE, per germline. J lost 0 bases, V lost 5 bases, and 6 bases had no gene match. The CDR3 sequence: CASSGGGGASYEQYF. The CDR3 DNA reads as TGTGCCAGCAGTGGGGGCGGGGGGGCCTCCTACGAGCAGTACTTC.

The chain joins TRBV2 to TRBJ2-5, with 11 bases that match TRBD2. Unmatched junction bases numbered 6, after V lost 9 bases and J lost 6 bases. Germline V CDR1 and CDR2: SNHLY, FYNNEI. The CDR3 sequence is 13 residues long. For the CDR3, the DNA is TGTGCCAGTAGCGGGGGGGCCCCGAAGACCCAGTACTTC. Translated, it gives CASSGGAPKTQYF.

A few counts support this clone. The chain is built from TRBV5-1 and TRBJ2-3; 10 bases align to TRBD2. CDR3 length equals 15 residues. Looked up from germline, CDR1 is SGHRS and CDR2 is YFSETQ. V lost 0 bases, J lost 5 bases, and 3 bases stayed unmatched. This CDR3 is CASSLVAGGEDTQYF. Written as DNA, the CDR3 is TGCGCCAGCAGCTTGGTAGCGGGGGGCGAAGATACGCAGTATTTT. The full variable domain, completed using reference TRBV5-1 and TRBJ2-3, is KAGVTQTPRYLIKTRGQQVTLSCSPISGHRSVSWYQQTPGQGLQFLFEYFSETQRNKGNFPGRFSGRQFSNSRSEMNVSTLELGDSALYLCASSLVAGGEDTQYFGPGTRLTVL.

This clone was detected only a few times. The CDR3 region is CASSSGTGTDTQYF. The CDR3 nucleotides are TGTGCCAGCAGCTCTGGGACAGGCACAGATACGCAGTATTTT. V usage is TRBV7-8 and J usage is TRBJ2-3, with 7 positions matching TRBD1. This CDR3 is 14 amino acids long. Germline V gives CDR1 SGHVS, CDR2 FQNEAQ. V dropped 4 bases and J dropped 1; count of bases not matched to a gene: 2.

This clone was recorded a few times. The chain uses TRBV7-6 and TRBJ2-3; D perhaps matches TRBD2 (6 bases). V lost 4 bases, J lost 2 bases, and 10 bases lay in between. This CDR3 comprises 14 residues. In germline, CDR1 is SGHVS, CDR2 FNYEAQ. This chain's CDR3 is CASSSRTNTDTQYF. The DNA for the CDR3 is TGTGCCAGCAGCTCCAGGACTAACACAGATACGCAGTATTTT.

This clone was observed a few times. The chain joins TRBV14 to TRBJ2-4, with 9 bases identical to TRBD1. This CDR3 has 15 residues. V shed 1 base, J shed 4 bases, and the junction held 2 bases outside the gene matches. Germline CDR1 and CDR2: SGHDN and FVKESK. The chain's CDR3 is CASSQGQGGKNIQYF. CDR3 coding DNA: TGTGCCAGCAGCCAAGGACAGGGGGGGAAAAACATTCAGTACTTC. The full variable domain, its missing parts supplied by reference TRBV14 and TRBJ2-4, is EAGVTQFPSHSVIEKGQTVTLRCDPISGHDNLYWYRRVMGKEIKFLLHFVKESKQDESGMPNNRFLAERTGGTYSTLKVQPAELEDSGVYFCASSQGQGGKNIQYFGAGTRLSVL.

The chain joins TRBV30 to TRBJ2-5; 9 bases match TRBD1. This CDR3 spans 14 amino acids. The germline CDR1 and CDR2 sequences are GTSNPN and SVGIG (reference sequence). The J segment lost 11 bases and the V segment lost 0 bases, leaving 10 bases of the junction unmatched. CDR3 bases: TGTGCCTGGAGTGTACCTGGGACAGGGTTGGATCAGTACTTC. Its protein product is CAWSVPGTGLDQYF.

The chain is built from TRBV28 and TRBJ1-5, with D unresolved. Deletions cut 6 bases from V and 9 bases from J, with 15 bases between. The CDR3 has 13 residues. The germline V gene encodes CDR1 MDHEN and CDR2 SYDVKM. CDR3 residues: CASSPGSLGPQHF. In DNA form, the CDR3 reads TGTGCCAGCAGCCCCGGGAGTCTTGGGCCCCAGCATTTT. Complete variable domain (other parts from reference TRBV28 and TRBJ1-5): DVKVTQSSRYLVKRTGEKVFLECVQDMDHENMFWYRQDPGLGLRLIYFSYDVKMKEKGDIPEGYSVSREKKERFSLILESASTNQTSMYLCASSPGSLGPQHFGDGTRLSIL.

There are a few counts of this clone. The chain uses TRBV7-3 and TRBJ2-6, with no clear D. The CDR3 has 16 amino acids. Trimming cost V 1 base and J 2 bases, with 9 bases left between them. Germline CDR1 and CDR2: SGHTA and FQGTGA. The CDR3 here is CASSLISVAGANVLTF. The CDR3 DNA is TGTGCCAGCAGCTTAATTTCCGTTGCTGGGGCCAACGTCCTGACTTTC.

The chain combines TRBV5-8 with TRBJ2-4; the D gene is possibly TRBD1 (6 bases). V was cut by 2 bases and J by 1 base, with 13 bases left in between. The CDR3 is 16 residues long. The germline V gene has CDR1 SGHTS and CDR2 YDEGEE. CDR3 residues: CASSLTGYGAKNIQYF. DNA of the CDR3: TGTGCCAGCAGCTTAACAGGGTATGGGGCCAAAAACATTCAGTACTTC.

The rearrangement links TRBV6-5 to TRBJ2-1; TRBD2 matches 11 bases. The CDR3 covers 16 residues. V dropped 4 bases and J dropped 4; count of bases not matched to a gene: 6. Germline V gene sequence: CDR1 MNHEY, CDR2 SVGAGI. The CDR3 loop is CASSSKLAGDYNEQFF. In DNA, the CDR3 is TGTGCCAGCAGTTCCAAACTAGCGGGGGATTACAATGAGCAGTTCTTC.